Listed here is a single T cell receptor beta chain. Its cognate antigen is unknown. These data come from a study of vaccination and CD4 T cells after COVID-19. Germline V gene data show CDR1 as SGHAT and CDR2 as FQDESV (reference sequence). The CDR3 loop spans 14 amino acids. The trim removed 7 bases at V and 6 bases at J, leaving 7 bases unmatched. Cultured CD4+ T-cell DNA underwent Oncomine TCR Beta short-read sequencing. TCRdb re-called the PCR reads through MiXCR, storing one row per CDR3 protein. The data contain roughly 12,000 distinct CDR3 sequences, 53% of them singletons. Findings and limits, study-wide: Convalescent patients displayed a median around 86% of reactive clones emerging only post-vaccination. Reactive clonotype counts went from median approximately 20 after infection to a few dozen after vaccination, nonsignificantly.

Treatment meaning: roughly 11-day PBMC culture with coronavirus spike peptide pools or control peptides (ViraFEST assay). Each well received approximately 1.8 million PBMCs, cultured with approximately 9 IU/ml IL-2 and 10 ug/ml peptide pools. The TCR originated in a human donor who had recovered from COVID-19. The material sequenced was CD4+ T cells from blood, cultured in vitro. The rearrangement links TRBV11-1 to TRBJ2-3; TRBD1 matches 10 bases. CDR3 in amino acids: CASMRQGASDTQYF. The CDR3 coding sequence is TGTGCCAGCATGCGACAGGGGGCATCGGATACGCAGTATTTT.